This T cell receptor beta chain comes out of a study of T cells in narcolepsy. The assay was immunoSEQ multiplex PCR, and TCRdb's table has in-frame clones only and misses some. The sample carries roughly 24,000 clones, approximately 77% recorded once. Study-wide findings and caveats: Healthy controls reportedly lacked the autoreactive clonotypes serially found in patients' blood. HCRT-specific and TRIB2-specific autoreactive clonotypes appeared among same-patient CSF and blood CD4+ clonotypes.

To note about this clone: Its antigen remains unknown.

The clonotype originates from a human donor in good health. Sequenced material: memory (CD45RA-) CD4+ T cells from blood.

The CDR3 nucleotides are TGTGCCAGTAAGACCGACGGATCCAACTATGGCTACACCTTC. This codes for CASKTDGSNYGYTF. The chain recombines TRBV19 with TRBJ1-2; D is unresolved. Looked up from germline, CDR1 is LNHDA and CDR2 is SQIVND (reference sequence). The CDR3 has 14 residues. V lost 7 bases and J 2 bases, leaving 14 bases between the germline ends.